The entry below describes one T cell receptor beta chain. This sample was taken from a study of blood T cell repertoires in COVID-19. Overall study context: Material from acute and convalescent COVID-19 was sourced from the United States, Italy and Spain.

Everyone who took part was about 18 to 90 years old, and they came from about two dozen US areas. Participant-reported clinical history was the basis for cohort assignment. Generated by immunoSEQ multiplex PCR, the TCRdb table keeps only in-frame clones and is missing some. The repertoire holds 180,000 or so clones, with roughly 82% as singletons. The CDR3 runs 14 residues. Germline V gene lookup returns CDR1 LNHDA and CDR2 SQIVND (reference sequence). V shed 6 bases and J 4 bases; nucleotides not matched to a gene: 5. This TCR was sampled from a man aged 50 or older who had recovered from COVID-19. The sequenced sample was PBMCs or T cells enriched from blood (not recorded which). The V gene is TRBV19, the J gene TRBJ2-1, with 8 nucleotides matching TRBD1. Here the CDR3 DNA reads TGTGCCAGTAGGGGGGACAGGAGTTACAATGAGCAGTTCTTC. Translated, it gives CASRGDRSYNEQFF. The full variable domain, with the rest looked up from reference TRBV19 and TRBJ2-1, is DGGITQSPKYLFRKEGQNVTLSCEQNLNHDAMYWYRQDPGQGLRLIYYSQIVNDFQKGDIAEGYSVSREKKESFPLTVTSAQKNPTAFYLCASRGDRSYNEQFFGPGTRLTVL.